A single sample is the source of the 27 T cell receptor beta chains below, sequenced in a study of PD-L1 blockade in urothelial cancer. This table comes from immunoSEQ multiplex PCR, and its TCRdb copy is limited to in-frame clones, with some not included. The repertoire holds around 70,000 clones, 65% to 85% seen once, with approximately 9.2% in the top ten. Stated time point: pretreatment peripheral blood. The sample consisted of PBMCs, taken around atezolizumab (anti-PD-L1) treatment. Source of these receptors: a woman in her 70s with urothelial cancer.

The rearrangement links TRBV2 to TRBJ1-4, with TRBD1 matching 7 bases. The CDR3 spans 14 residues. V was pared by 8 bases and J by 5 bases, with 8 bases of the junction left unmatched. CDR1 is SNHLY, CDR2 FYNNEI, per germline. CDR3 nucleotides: TGTGCCAGCGGACAGGACTCACTGAATGAAAAACTGTTTTTT. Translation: CASGQDSLNEKLFF. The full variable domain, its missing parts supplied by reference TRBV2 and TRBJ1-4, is EPEVTQTPSHQVTQMGQEVILRCVPISNHLYFYWYRQILGQKVEFLVSFYNNEISEKSEIFDDQFSVERPDGSNFTLKIRSTKLEDSAMYFCASGQDSLNEKLFFGSGTQLSVL.

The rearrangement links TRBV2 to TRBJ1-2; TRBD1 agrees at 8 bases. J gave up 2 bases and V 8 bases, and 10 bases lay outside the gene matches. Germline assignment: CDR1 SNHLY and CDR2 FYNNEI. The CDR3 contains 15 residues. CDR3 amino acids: CASYTLHRGNYGYTF. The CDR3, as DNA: TGTGCCAGCTATACCCTCCACAGGGGGAACTATGGCTACACCTTC.

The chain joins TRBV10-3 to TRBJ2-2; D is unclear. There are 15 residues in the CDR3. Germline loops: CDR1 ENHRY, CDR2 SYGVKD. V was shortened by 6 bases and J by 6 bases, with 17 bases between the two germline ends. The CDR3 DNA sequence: TGTGCCATCAGCCGCCCGGGTGGAGTGGCCGGGGAGCTGTTTTTT. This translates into CAISRPGGVAGELFF.

The CDR3 loop is CASSQETTTATNEKLFF. The CDR3 DNA sequence: TGCGCCAGCAGCCAAGAAACAACTACCGCAACTAATGAAAAACTGTTTTTT. The rearrangement links TRBV4-1 to TRBJ1-4; D unclear. Germline V CDR1 and CDR2: MGHRA, YSYEKL. CDR3 size: 17 residues. V lost 0 bases and J lost 0, with 11 bases in between.

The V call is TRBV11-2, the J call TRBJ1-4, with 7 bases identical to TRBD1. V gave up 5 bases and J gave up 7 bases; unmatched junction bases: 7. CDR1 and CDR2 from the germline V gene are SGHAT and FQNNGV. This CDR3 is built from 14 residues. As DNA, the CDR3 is TGTGCCAGCAGCCAAGACAGGGACGGTGAAAAACTGTTTTTT. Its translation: CASSQDRDGEKLFF.

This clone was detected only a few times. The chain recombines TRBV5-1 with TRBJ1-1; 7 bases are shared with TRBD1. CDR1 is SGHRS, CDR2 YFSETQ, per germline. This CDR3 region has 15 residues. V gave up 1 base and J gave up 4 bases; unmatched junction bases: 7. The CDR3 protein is CASSLLQGWSTEAFF. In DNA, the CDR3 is TGCGCCAGCAGCTTGTTACAGGGGTGGAGCACTGAAGCTTTCTTT.

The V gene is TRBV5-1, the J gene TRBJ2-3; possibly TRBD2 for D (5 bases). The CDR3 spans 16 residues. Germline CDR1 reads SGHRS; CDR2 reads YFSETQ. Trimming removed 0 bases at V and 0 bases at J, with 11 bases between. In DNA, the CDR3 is TGCGCCAGCAGCTTGGGGGCTAGCAGAAGCACAGATACGCAGTATTTT. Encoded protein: CASSLGASRSTDTQYF.

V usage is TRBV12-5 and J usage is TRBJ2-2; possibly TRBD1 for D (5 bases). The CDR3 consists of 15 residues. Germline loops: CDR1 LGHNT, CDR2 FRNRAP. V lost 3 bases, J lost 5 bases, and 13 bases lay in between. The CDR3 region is CASGFFSGRTGELFF. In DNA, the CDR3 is TGTGCTAGTGGTTTCTTCTCAGGGCGGACCGGGGAGCTGTTTTTT.

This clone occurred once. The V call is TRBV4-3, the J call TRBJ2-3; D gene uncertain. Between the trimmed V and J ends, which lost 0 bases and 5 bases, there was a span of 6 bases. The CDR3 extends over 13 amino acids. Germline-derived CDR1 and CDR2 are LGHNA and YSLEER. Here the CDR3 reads CASSQDRGDTQYF. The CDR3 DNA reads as TGCGCCAGCAGCCAAGATCGAGGAGATACGCAGTATTTT.

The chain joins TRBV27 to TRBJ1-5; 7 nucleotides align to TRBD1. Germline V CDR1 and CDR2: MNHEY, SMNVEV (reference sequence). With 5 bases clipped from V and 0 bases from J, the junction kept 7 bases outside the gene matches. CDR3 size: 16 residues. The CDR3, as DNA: TGTGCCAGCAGTGCCCGGGGACAGCATAGCAATCAGCCCCAGCATTTT. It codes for CASSARGQHSNQPQHF.

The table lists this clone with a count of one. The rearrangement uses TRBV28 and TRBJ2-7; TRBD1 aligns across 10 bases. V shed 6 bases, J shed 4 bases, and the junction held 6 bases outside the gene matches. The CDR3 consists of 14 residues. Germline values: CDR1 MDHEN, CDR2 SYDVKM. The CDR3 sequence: CASREGQGIYEQYF. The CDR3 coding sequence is TGTGCCAGCAGGGAGGGACAGGGGATTTACGAGCAGTACTTC.

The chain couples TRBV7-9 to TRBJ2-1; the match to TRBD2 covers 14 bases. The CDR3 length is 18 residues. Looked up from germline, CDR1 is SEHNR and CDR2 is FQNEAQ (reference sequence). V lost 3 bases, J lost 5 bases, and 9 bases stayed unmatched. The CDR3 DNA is TGTGCCAGCAGCTTTCCCGGGACTAGCGGGAGTAGGAACAATGAGCAGTTCTTC. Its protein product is CASSFPGTSGSRNNEQFF.

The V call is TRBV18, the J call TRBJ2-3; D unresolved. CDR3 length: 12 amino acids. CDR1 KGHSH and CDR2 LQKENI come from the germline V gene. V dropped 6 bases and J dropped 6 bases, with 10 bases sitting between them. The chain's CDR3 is CASSSAGDTQYF. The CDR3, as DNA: TGTGCCAGCTCGAGCGCCGGTGATACGCAGTATTTT.

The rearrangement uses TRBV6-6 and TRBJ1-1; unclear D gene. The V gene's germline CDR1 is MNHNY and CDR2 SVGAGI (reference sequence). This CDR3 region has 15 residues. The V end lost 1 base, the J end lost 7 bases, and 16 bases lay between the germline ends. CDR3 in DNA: TGTGCCAGCAGTTACTTTGGCGGGCAGGCGGGTGAAGCTTTCTTT. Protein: CASSYFGGQAGEAFF.

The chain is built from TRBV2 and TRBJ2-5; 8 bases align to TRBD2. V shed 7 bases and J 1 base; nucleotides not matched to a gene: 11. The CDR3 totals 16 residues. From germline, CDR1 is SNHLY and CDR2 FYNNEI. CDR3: CASNNREGPFQETQYF. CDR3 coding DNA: TGTGCCAGCAACAACCGGGAGGGACCCTTCCAAGAGACCCAGTACTTC.

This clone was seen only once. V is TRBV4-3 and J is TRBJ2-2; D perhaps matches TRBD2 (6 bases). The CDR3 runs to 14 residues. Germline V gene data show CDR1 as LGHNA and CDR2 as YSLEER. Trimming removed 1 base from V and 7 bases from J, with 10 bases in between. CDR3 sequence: CASSQGRGFGELFF. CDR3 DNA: TGCGCCAGCAGCCAAGGGAGGGGATTCGGGGAGCTGTTTTTT.

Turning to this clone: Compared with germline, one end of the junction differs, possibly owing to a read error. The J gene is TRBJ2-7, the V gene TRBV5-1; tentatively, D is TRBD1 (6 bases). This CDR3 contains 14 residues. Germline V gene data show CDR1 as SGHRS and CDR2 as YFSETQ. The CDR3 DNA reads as TGTGCCAGCAGCTGGTGGGGGCAGAATTACGAGCAGTACTTC. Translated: CASSWWGQNYEQYF.

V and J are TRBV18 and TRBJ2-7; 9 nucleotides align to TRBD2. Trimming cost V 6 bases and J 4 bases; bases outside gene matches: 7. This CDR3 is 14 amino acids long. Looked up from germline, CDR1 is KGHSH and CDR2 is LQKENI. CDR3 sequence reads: CASSAREGQYEQYF. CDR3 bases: TGTGCCAGCTCGGCGCGGGAGGGCCAGTACGAGCAGTACTTC. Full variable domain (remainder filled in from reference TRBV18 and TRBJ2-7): NAGVMQNPRHLVRRRGQEARLRCSPMKGHSHVYWYRQLPEEGLKFMVYLQKENIIDESGMPKERFSAEFPKEGPSILRIQQVVRGDSAAYFCASSAREGQYEQYFGPGTRLTVT.

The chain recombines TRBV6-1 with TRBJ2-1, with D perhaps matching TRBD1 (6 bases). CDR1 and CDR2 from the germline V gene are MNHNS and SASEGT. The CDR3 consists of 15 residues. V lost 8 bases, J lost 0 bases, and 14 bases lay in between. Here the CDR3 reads CASGGHLSSYNEQFF. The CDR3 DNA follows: TGTGCCAGCGGGGGACACTTGAGCTCCTACAATGAGCAGTTCTTC.

DNA of the CDR3: TGTGCCAGCAGCGTAGCGGGGGGGCCCAGCAATGAGCAGTTCTTC. Residues: CASSVAGGPSNEQFF. The chain uses TRBV9 and TRBJ2-1; TRBD2 aligns across 8 bases. The V gene's germline CDR1 is SGDLS and CDR2 YYNGEE. The V and J ends lost 0 bases and 6 bases, in that order; junction bases with no gene match: 5. The CDR3 contains 15 residues. Complete variable domain (other parts from reference TRBV9 and TRBJ2-1): DSGVTQTPKHLITATGQRVTLRCSPRSGDLSVYWYQQSLDQGLQFLIQYYNGEERAKGNILERFSAQQFPDLHSELNLSSLELGDSALYFCASSVAGGPSNEQFFGPGTRLTVL.

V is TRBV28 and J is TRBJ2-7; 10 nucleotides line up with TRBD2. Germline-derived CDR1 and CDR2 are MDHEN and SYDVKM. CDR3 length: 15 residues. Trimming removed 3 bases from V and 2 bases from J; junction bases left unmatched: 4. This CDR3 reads CASSFPGLAAYEQYF. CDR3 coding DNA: TGTGCCAGCAGTTTCCCCGGACTAGCGGCCTACGAGCAGTACTTC. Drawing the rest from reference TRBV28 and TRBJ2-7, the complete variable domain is DVKVTQSSRYLVKRTGEKVFLECVQDMDHENMFWYRQDPGLGLRLIYFSYDVKMKEKGDIPEGYSVSREKKERFSLILESASTNQTSMYLCASSFPGLAAYEQYFGPGTRLTVT.

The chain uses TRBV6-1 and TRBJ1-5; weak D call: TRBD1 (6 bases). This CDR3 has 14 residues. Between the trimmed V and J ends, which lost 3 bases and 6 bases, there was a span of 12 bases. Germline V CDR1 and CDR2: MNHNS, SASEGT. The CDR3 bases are TGTGCCAGCAGTGACAGTAGGGGGGGTCAGCCCCAGCATTTT. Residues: CASSDSRGGQPQHF.

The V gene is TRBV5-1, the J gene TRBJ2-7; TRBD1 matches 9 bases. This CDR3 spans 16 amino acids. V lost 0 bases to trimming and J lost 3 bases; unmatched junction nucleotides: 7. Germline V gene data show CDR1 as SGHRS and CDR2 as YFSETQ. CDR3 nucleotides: TGCGCCAGCAGCTTGGGGTCGGGGACAGGGTTCTACGAGCAGTACTTC. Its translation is CASSLGSGTGFYEQYF.

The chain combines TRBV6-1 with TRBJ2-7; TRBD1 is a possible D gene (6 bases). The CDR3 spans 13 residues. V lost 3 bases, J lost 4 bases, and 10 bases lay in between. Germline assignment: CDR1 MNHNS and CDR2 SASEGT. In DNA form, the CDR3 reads TGTGCCAGCAGTGACGGACAGACTTACGAGCAGTACTTC. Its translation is CASSDGQTYEQYF.

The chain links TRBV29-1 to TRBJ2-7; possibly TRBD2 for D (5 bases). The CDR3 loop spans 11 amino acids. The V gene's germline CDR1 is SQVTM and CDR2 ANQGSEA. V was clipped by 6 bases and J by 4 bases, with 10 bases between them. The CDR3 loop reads CSVTDLYEQYF. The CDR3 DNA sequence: TGCAGCGTCACGGACTTATACGAGCAGTACTTC.

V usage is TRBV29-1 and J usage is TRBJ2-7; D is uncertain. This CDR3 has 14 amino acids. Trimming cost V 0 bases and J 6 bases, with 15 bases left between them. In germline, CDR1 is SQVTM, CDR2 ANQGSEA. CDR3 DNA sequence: TGCAGCGTTGAAGATTCCAGCGTATCTAGCGAGCAGTACTTC. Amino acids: CSVEDSSVSSEQYF.

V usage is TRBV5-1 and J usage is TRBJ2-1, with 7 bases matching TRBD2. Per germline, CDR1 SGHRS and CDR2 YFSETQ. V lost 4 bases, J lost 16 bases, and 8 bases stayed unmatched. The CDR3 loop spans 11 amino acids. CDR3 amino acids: CASSPGTIEFF. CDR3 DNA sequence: TGCGCCAGCAGCCCCGGGACTATCGAATTCTTC.